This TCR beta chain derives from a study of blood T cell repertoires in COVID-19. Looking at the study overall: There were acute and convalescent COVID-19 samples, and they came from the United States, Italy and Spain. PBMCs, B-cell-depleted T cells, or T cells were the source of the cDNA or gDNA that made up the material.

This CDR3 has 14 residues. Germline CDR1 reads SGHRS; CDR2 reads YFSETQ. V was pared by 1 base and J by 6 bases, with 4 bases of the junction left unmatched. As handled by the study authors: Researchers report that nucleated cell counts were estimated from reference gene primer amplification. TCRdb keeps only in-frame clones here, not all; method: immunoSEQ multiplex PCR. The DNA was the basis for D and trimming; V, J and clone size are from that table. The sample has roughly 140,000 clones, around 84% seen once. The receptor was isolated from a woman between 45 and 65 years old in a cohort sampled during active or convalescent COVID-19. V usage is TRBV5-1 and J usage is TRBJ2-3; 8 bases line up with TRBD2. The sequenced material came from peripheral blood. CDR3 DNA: TGCGCCAGCAGCTTGAGCCGGGGGGGCGATACGCAGTATTTT. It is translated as CASSLSRGGDTQYF.